This TCR beta chain was obtained from a study of shared clonotypes between healthy human individuals. The CDR3 is made up of 14 amino acids. CDR1 is SGHAT, CDR2 FQNNGV, per germline. V dropped 0 bases and J dropped 4 bases, with 9 bases sitting between them. Unsorted PBMC samples were amplified in replicate PCRs containing about 0.3 ug DNA, tens of thousands of T cell genomes. Per the original methods: Without quality scores, immunoSEQ junctional reads could not be filtered like full-length reads. The repertoire was sequenced with immunoSEQ multiplex PCR; TCRdb's copy has only in-frame clones and lacks some. For V, J and clone size, that table is used; D and trimming come from the DNA. The data contain roughly 490,000 clones, over 60% of them seen just once; the ten biggest clones take up about an eighth.

The rearrangement uses TRBV11-2 and TRBJ1-2, with unresolved D. This TCR was recovered from a woman aged 40 to 50 in good health. Some clones in this sample may be carry-over from other donors' samples. Material for sequencing was PBMCs. The CDR3 loop is CASSLDPRFYGYTF. The CDR3 nucleotides read TGTGCCAGCAGCTTAGATCCCAGATTCTATGGCTACACCTTC.